These 17 T cell receptor beta chains were sequenced from one sample in a study of PD-1 blockade in classical Hodgkin lymphoma. The table came from immunoSEQ multiplex PCR; TCRdb's copy has only in-frame clones and leaves some out. Of roughly 70,000 clones listed, 71% are singletons. All patients experienced relapse after autologous stem cell transplantation, and brentuximab vedotin exposure was variable. The material was peripheral blood mononuclear cells (PBMCs), obtained before the second cycle of nivolumab. The receptor set was obtained from a human donor with classical Hodgkin lymphoma.

The chain couples TRBV6-1 to TRBJ1-5; a possible D gene is TRBD1 (5 bases). The CDR3 consists of 12 residues. The germline gives CDR1 MNHNS, CDR2 SASEGT. Trimming took 9 bases from V and 9 from J, leaving 15 bases between them. CDR3: CASKTDLRPQHF. CDR3 DNA sequence: TGTGCCAGTAAGACAGACCTAAGGCCCCAGCATTTT.

The V call is TRBV21-1, the J call TRBJ1-3; whether TRBD1, the table's D call, matches the DNA was not checked. TRBV21-1 is noted as a pseudogene. The CDR3 contains 19 residues. CDR3 loop: CASSSGQVRGWVAGNTIYF. For the CDR3, the DNA is TGTGCCAGCAGCAGCGGACAGGTCCGAGGATGGGTCGCTGGAAACACCATATATTTT.

This clone was observed a single time. The chain is built from TRBV6-1 and TRBJ1-4, with unresolved D. From germline, CDR1 is MNHNS and CDR2 SASEGT. Trimming took 0 bases from V and 5 from J, leaving 10 bases between them. This CDR3 region has 15 residues. In nucleotides, the CDR3 is TGTGCCAGCAGTGAAGCTAACCTTCTGAATGAAAAACTGTTTTTT. This sequence encodes CASSEANLLNEKLFF.

This chain links TRBV9 with TRBJ2-1; 7 bases agree with TRBD2. From germline, CDR1 is SGDLS and CDR2 YYNGEE. CDR3 size: 16 residues. With 4 bases clipped from V and 10 bases from J, the junction kept 17 bases outside the gene matches. The CDR3 nucleotides are TGTGCCAGCAGCTCTCTCCCCTCGGAGCGGGGAATAGAGCAGTTCTTC. The encoded protein is CASSSLPSERGIEQFF.

The V gene is TRBV27, the J gene TRBJ1-5; D call uncertain. The germline V and J ends were trimmed by 3 bases and 2 bases, with 5 bases remaining between them. This CDR3 has 13 residues. Germline V gene lookup returns CDR1 MNHEY and CDR2 SMNVEV (reference sequence). CDR3 amino acids: CASSFSGNQPQHF. CDR3 DNA sequence: TGTGCCAGCAGTTTTTCCGGCAATCAGCCCCAGCATTTT.

The chain carries TRBV11-2 and TRBJ2-5, with a tentative D call TRBD2 (6 bases). Near its end, the DNA agrees better with TRBJ2-7, so the J call may be wrong. The CDR3 loop spans 15 amino acids. From germline, CDR1 is SGHAT and CDR2 FQNNGV. CDR3 DNA: TGTGCCAGCAGCTTAGGACGGGAGAGCTCCTACGAGCAGTACTTC. Residues: CASSLGRESSYEQYF.

V usage is TRBV28 and J usage is TRBJ2-7; 14 bases are a match to TRBD2. CDR3 length: 19 amino acids. Trimming at V came to 6 bases and at J to 2 bases, leaving 15 bases not matched to a gene. The germline CDR1 and CDR2 sequences are MDHEN and SYDVKM. The CDR3 loop reads CASRFPTGTSGGNAYEQYF. The CDR3 DNA reads as TGTGCCAGCAGATTTCCCACGGGGACTAGCGGGGGTAACGCCTACGAGCAGTACTTC.

Details on this clone: Compared with germline, one end of the junction differs, possibly owing to a read error. This chain connects TRBV5-1 to TRBJ1-1; D gene uncertain. The CDR3 is 14 residues long. Germline V lookup: CDR1 SGHRS, CDR2 YFSETQ. Written as DNA, the CDR3 is TGCGCCAGCAGCTTGACCCGAATGAACGCTGAAGCTTTCTTT. This sequence encodes CASSLTRMNAEAFF.

The chain recombines TRBV5-1 with TRBJ2-1, with D unresolved. Trimming took off 0 bases at V and 7 bases at J, with 5 bases between the two ends. Germline CDR1 and CDR2: SGHRS and YFSETQ. The CDR3 has 12 residues. CDR3: CASSLGGNEQFF. The CDR3 nucleotides read TGCGCCAGCAGCTTGGGGGGAAATGAGCAGTTCTTC. Together with reference TRBV5-1 and TRBJ2-1, the CDR3 gives the full variable domain: KAGVTQTPRYLIKTRGQQVTLSCSPISGHRSVSWYQQTPGQGLQFLFEYFSETQRNKGNFPGRFSGRQFSNSRSEMNVSTLELGDSALYLCASSLGGNEQFFGPGTRLTVL.

The chain recombines TRBV5-5 with TRBJ2-1, with D possibly being TRBD1 or TRBD2 (5 bases each). The germline V gene encodes CDR1 SGHKS and CDR2 YYEKEE (reference sequence). V lost 0 bases to trimming and J lost 8 bases, with 21 bases between them. The CDR3 is made up of 17 amino acids. CDR3 region: CASSLASLLTGAHEQFF. In DNA form, the CDR3 reads TGTGCCAGCAGCTTGGCTTCCCTTCTTACCGGGGCCCATGAGCAGTTCTTC.

The chain has TRBV30 and TRBJ2-7; D might be TRBD1 (6 bases). Germline V CDR1 and CDR2: GTSNPN, SVGIG (reference sequence). V gave up 1 base and J gave up 6 bases, with 10 bases separating them. The CDR3 runs 12 residues. In DNA, the CDR3 is TGTGCCTGGAGTGGCCGACAGGTCGAGCAGTACTTC. Translated, it gives CAWSGRQVEQYF.

The CDR3 sequence is CASRPLRWGGNQPQHF. The CDR3 region has the DNA TGCGCCAGCAGGCCGCTTCGGTGGGGCGGCAATCAGCCCCAGCATTTT. The V gene is TRBV23-1, the J gene TRBJ1-5, with TRBD1 as a possible D gene (5 bases). TRBV23-1 is flagged as an ORF with uncertain function. The CDR3 spans 16 residues. The V end was cut by 6 bases, the J end by 2 bases, with 17 bases between.

This clone was picked up many times. The CDR3 is CASSIVLGGSNQPQHF. CDR3 sequence (DNA): TGTGCCAGTAGTATAGTTTTGGGGGGGAGCAATCAGCCCCAGCATTTT. The chain uses TRBV19 and TRBJ1-5, with D tentatively TRBD1 (5 bases). CDR3 size: 16 residues. Trimming left V 1 base short and J 1 base short, with 11 bases between. The V gene's germline CDR1 is LNHDA and CDR2 SQIVND (reference sequence).

The chain employs TRBV7-6 and TRBJ2-1, with 7 bases that match TRBD2. V shed 6 bases, J shed 5 bases, and the junction held 7 bases outside the gene matches. Germline CDR1 SGHVS, CDR2 FNYEAQ. The CDR3 contains 14 residues. In DNA, the CDR3 is TGTGCCAGCAGGAGGAGCGGGATCCACAATGAGCAGTTCTTC. It translates to CASRRSGIHNEQFF.

The chain links TRBV29-1 to TRBJ2-1, with D unresolved. CDR3 length: 14 amino acids. Trimming left V 4 bases short and J 5 bases short, with 15 bases between. CDR1 and CDR2 (germline): SQVTM, ANQGSEA. The CDR3 DNA follows: TGCAGCGTTGGTCTGTCGAGTATCGACAATGAGCAGTTCTTC. Translation: CSVGLSSIDNEQFF.

This clone was recorded only once. An end of the junction does not agree with germline; a read error may underlie this. The chain recombines TRBV7-7 with TRBJ2-2, with 9 bases that match TRBD2. This CDR3 has 14 residues. The germline V gene encodes CDR1 SSHAT and CDR2 FNYEAQ (reference sequence). The CDR3 is CASSLSGRTGELFF. DNA of the CDR3: TGTGCTAGCAGCTTAAGCGGGAGGACCGGGGAGCTGTTTTTT. Using reference TRBV7-7 and TRBJ2-2 for the parts outside the CDR3, the full variable domain is GAGVSQSPRYKVTKRGQDVTLRCDPISSHATLYWYQQALGQGPEFLTYFNYEAQPDKSGLPSDRFSAERPEGSISTLTIQRTEQRDSAMYRCASSLSGRTGELFFGEGSRLTVL.

This sequence joins TRBV9 and TRBJ1-1; no firm D call. The CDR3 sequence is 13 residues long. V was shortened by 4 bases and J by 11 bases, with 18 bases between the two germline ends. Germline CDR1 is SGDLS and CDR2 is YYNGEE. The CDR3, as DNA: TGTGCCAGCAGCCTCAGTTTGGGTTCGGGGGCTTTCTTT. Its protein is CASSLSLGSGAFF.